This T cell receptor (beta chain) stems from a study of T cells after yellow fever vaccination. 5'RACE template switching produced TCR cDNA carrying a universal primer site and UMIs. TCRdb re-called the 5' RACE reads through MiXCR, storing one row per CDR3 protein. The table shows roughly 500,000 distinct CDR3 sequences, with approximately 21% occurring only once. This clonotype came up a few times. The sequences come from PBMCs, collected 15 days after the yellow fever booster vaccination. This receptor was identified in a man under 40 who received the YFV17D yellow fever vaccine.

The CDR3, as DNA: TGTGCCAGTAGTATCCCTACAGGGTTCGGCAATCAGCCCCAGCATTTT. This encodes CASSIPTGFGNQPQHF. The V and J genes are TRBV19 and TRBJ1-5, with D possibly being TRBD1 (6 bases). CDR1 LNHDA and CDR2 SQIVND come from the germline V gene (reference sequence). Between the trimmed V and J ends, which lost 3 bases and 2 bases, there was a span of 14 bases. The CDR3 is 16 residues long.